This T cell receptor (beta chain) is from a study of post-analysis software for immune sequencing data. Findings and limits, study-wide: Five or six TRBV segments, TRBV5-6, TRBV5-1 and TRBV20-1 among them, were found more frequent in patients than controls.

Of note for this clonotype: Antigen specificity is unknown.

The V and J ends lost 6 bases and 1 base respectively, with 12 bases between them. The germline V gene encodes CDR1 SGHAT and CDR2 FQNNGV. The CDR3 totals 14 residues. Unique molecular identifiers had been added to the TCR beta cDNA libraries. TCRdb called the PCR reads again in MiXCR, with one record for every CDR3 protein. In the table there are about half a million distinct CDR3 sequences, around 36% of which are singletons. The clonotype originates from a girl between 2 and 17 years old with multiple sclerosis. The chain couples TRBV11-2 to TRBJ1-2, with no clear D. Sequenced material: blood. The DNA for the CDR3 is TGTGCCAGCAGTCCTCCTCTCCTTAACTATGGCTACACCTTC. Protein product: CASSPPLLNYGYTF. Variable domain in full (rest from reference TRBV11-2 and TRBJ1-2): EAGVAQSPRYKIIEKRQSVAFWCNPISGHATLYWYQQILGQGPKLLIQFQNNGVVDDSQLPKDRFSAERLKGVDSTLKIQPAKLEDSAVYLCASSPPLLNYGYTFGSGTRLTVV.